The sequence of this T cell receptor (beta chain) was determined in a study of CD8 T cells in Susac syndrome. The study used treatment-naive patients who had stable or active relapsing-remitting disease as multiple sclerosis controls. Isolation of CD8+ and CD4+ T cells was performed negatively, whereas enrichment of TEMRA cells was done by FACS. In the case of this clonotype: Its antigen is currently unknown.

This CDR3 spans 14 amino acids. V dropped 8 bases and J dropped 2 bases, with 16 bases sitting between them. CDR1 GTSNPN and CDR2 SVGIG come from the germline V gene (reference sequence). General study findings and limits: An acknowledgment was made by the study that its TCR sequencing and HLA analysis involved relatively few individuals.

RNA amounts of about 0.5 to 1 ug underwent reverse transcription with random hexamers. A multiplex approach, immunoSEQ multiplex PCR, amplified TCR beta CDR3 across 54 Vbeta and 13 Jbeta. Each CDR3 protein is one row after TCRdb ran MiXCR on the immunoSEQ multiplex PCR reads. The sample gives a few hundred thousand distinct CDR3 sequences, 85% to 95% of which show up once; approximately 0.081% is in the top ten. This TCR was sampled from a human donor with multiple sclerosis. The sample consisted of CD4+ T cells from PBMCs. V gene TRBV30 combines with J gene TRBJ2-1; the D gene is possibly TRBD2 (6 bases). CDR3 DNA sequence: TGTGCCCGGCAGGTCGGGGGACCCTACAATGAGCAGTTCTTC. This encodes CARQVGGPYNEQFF.